A selection of T cell receptor beta chains follows, all from one sample in a study of blood T cell repertoires in COVID-19. Clones were sequenced by immunoSEQ multiplex PCR, and TCRdb holds only the in-frame ones, with some missing. The sample yields around 100,000 clones, around 80% seen once. Sequenced sample: peripheral blood. The source is a human donor in a cohort sampled during active COVID-19. The CDR3 runs from the conserved cysteine through the conserved F or W. A D gene is named only where the DNA matches it firmly. Expanded clones get a size class; other rows say once, few or many, or leave the size out.

j_call	clone_size	v_call	d_call	cdr3_aa	cdr3_nt
TRBJ2-3	NA	TRBV27	NA	CASSLGQSTDTQYF	TGTGCCAGCAGTTTAGGACAGAGCACAGATACGCAGTATTTT
TRBJ1-2	NA	TRBV4-1	NA	CASSQESGLYGYTF	TGCGCCAGCAGCCAAGAGTCAGGTCTCTATGGCTACACCTTC
TRBJ1-2	NA	TRBV7-2	NA	CASSLGDRNYGYTF	TGTGCCAGCAGCTTAGGCGACAGAAACTATGGCTACACCTTC
TRBJ2-7	NA	TRBV6-5	NA	CATKISGRDSGEQYF	TGTGCCACTAAGATATCAGGGCGGGATTCGGGCGAGCAGTACTTC
TRBJ1-5	NA	TRBV7-9	NA	CASSSSQGSESNQPQHF	TGTGCCAGCAGCTCATCACAGGGAAGTGAGAGCAATCAGCCCCAGCATTTT
TRBJ1-2	NA	TRBV19	NA	CASLSVYYGYTF	TGTGCCAGCCTCTCGGTGTACTATGGCTACACCTTC
TRBJ1-2	NA	TRBV10-3	TRBD1	CAISAGTAYYGYTF	TGTGCCATCAGCGCCGGGACAGCCTACTATGGCTACACCTTC
TRBJ1-2	NA	TRBV3-1/TRBV3-2	NA	CASSQGQVLHGYTF	TGTGCCAGCAGCCAAGGACAGGTTCTCCATGGCTACACCTTC
TRBJ1-2	once	TRBV28	NA	CASSLRFRGGGYTF	TGTGCCAGCAGTTTAAGGTTTAGGGGCGGTGGCTACACCTTC
TRBJ1-1	NA	TRBV19	TRBD1	CASKRDRAMNTEAFF	TGTGCCAGTAAGAGGGACAGAGCGATGAACACTGAAGCTTTCTTT
TRBJ1-1	few	TRBV27	TRBD1	CASSPRTGPTEAFF	TGTGCCAGCAGTCCCCGGACAGGGCCCACTGAAGCTTTCTTT
TRBJ2-2	NA	TRBV19	NA	CASRGIGSGELFF	TGTGCCAGTAGGGGCATAGGTTCCGGGGAGCTGTTTTTT
TRBJ2-2	NA	TRBV15	TRBD1	CATSSRDSYYTGELFF	TGTGCCACCAGCAGTAGGGACAGTTACTACACCGGGGAGCTGTTTTTT
TRBJ1-6	NA	TRBV19	NA	CASRGGGRNSPLHF	TGTGCCAGTAGAGGCGGCGGCCGAAATTCACCCCTCCACTTT
TRBJ1-6	NA	TRBV19	NA	CASSNSFVGSSYNSPLHF	TGTGCCAGTAGTAATAGTTTCGTCGGGAGCTCCTATAATTCACCCCTCCACTTT
TRBJ2-3	NA	TRBV4-3	TRBD2	CASSRRGGADTQYF	TGCGCCAGCAGCCGGCGCGGGGGGGCAGATACGCAGTATTTT
TRBJ2-5	NA	TRBV9	TRBD1	CASSEAPGGETQYF	TGTGCCAGCAGCGAGGCGCCAGGGGGAGAGACCCAGTACTTC
TRBJ2-2	once	TRBV10-3	TRBD2	CAISESGGRGTGELFF	TGTGCCATCAGTGAGTCTGGCGGGAGAGGGACCGGGGAGCTGTTTTTT
TRBJ1-1	NA	TRBV5-1	TRBD1	CASRDRENTEAFF	TGCGCCAGCAGGGACAGGGAGAACACTGAAGCTTTCTTT
TRBJ2-7	NA	TRBV3-1/TRBV3-2	TRBD1	CASSPIDRGPSYEQYF	TGTGCCAGCAGCCCGATAGACAGGGGGCCGTCCTACGAGCAGTACTTC
TRBJ1-4	NA	TRBV7-8	NA	CASSLGGREKLFF	TGTGCCAGCAGCTTAGGGGGGAGGGAAAAACTGTTTTTT
TRBJ2-6	NA	TRBV19	NA	CASSTRQGRSGANVLTF	TGTGCCAGTAGTACCCGCCAGGGTCGCTCTGGGGCCAACGTCCTGACTTTC
TRBJ1-5	NA	TRBV7-3	NA	CASRQSGHSNQPQHF	TGTGCCAGCAGACAGTCGGGACATTCAAATCAGCCCCAGCATTTT
TRBJ1-5	NA	TRBV19	TRBD1	CASSFRTGKGDQPQHF	TGTGCCAGTAGTTTCAGGACAGGGAAAGGGGATCAGCCCCAGCATTTT
TRBJ1-2	NA	TRBV24-1	NA	CATSDSGRDYGYTF	TGTGCCACCAGTGATTCGGGAAGGGATTATGGCTACACCTTC
TRBJ2-1	NA	TRBV2	TRBD2	CASRALSGRASGEQFF	TGTGCCAGCAGGGCCCTTAGCGGGAGGGCCTCGGGTGAGCAGTTCTTC
TRBJ1-6	NA	TRBV11-3	NA	CASSLERQIYNSPLHF	TGTGCCAGCAGCTTAGAGCGACAGATCTATAATTCACCCCTCCACTTT
TRBJ1-5	NA	TRBV18	NA	CASSPPGSGNQPQHF	TGTGCCAGCTCACCTCCCGGGAGTGGCAATCAGCCCCAGCATTTT
TRBJ1-4	NA	TRBV19	NA	CASKPRTGINEKLFF	TGTGCCAGTAAGCCCAGGACGGGGATTAATGAAAAACTGTTTTTT
TRBJ2-7	NA	TRBV10-3	TRBD1	CAISDPRPGGYEQYF	TGTGCCATCAGTGATCCTAGGCCAGGGGGCTACGAGCAGTACTTC
TRBJ1-5	NA	TRBV2	TRBD1	CASLGQNSNQPQHF	TGTGCCAGTCTGGGACAGAATAGCAATCAGCCCCAGCATTTT
TRBJ2-3	NA	TRBV5-1	TRBD1	CASSSGQSTDTQYF	TGCGCCAGCAGCTCGGGACAGAGCACAGATACGCAGTATTTT
TRBJ2-1	NA	TRBV6-4	TRBD2	CASRRTSVYNEQFF	TGTGCCAGCAGACGGACTAGCGTCTACAATGAGCAGTTCTTC
TRBJ1-2	NA	TRBV19	NA	CASTYEQGIDGYTF	TGTGCCAGTACCTATGAGCAGGGTATCGATGGCTACACCTTC
TRBJ2-1	few	TRBV6-4	TRBD2	CAIPGLASINEQFF	TGTGCCATCCCGGGACTAGCATCGATCAATGAGCAGTTCTTC
TRBJ2-7	few	TRBV7-9	TRBD1	CASSPYLGQGDYEQYF	TGTGCCAGCAGCCCATACCTGGGACAGGGAGACTACGAGCAGTACTTC
TRBJ1-1	once	TRBV25-1	TRBD1	CASSGRDRGGGAFEAFF	TGTGCCAGCAGTGGCCGGGACAGGGGAGGGGGGGCTTTTGAAGCTTTCTTT
TRBJ1-4	NA	TRBV4-3	NA	CASSQEPSGTTNEKLFF	TGCGCCAGCAGCCAAGAGCCTTCGGGGACAACTAATGAAAAACTGTTTTTT
TRBJ2-3	NA	TRBV6-5	NA	CASSLGQPLTDTQYF	TGTGCCAGCAGCCTTGGACAACCTCTCACAGATACGCAGTATTTT
TRBJ2-3	NA	TRBV5-1	TRBD2	CASRPGLAGGGPDTQYF	TGCGCCAGCAGACCCGGACTAGCGGGAGGGGGGCCAGATACGCAGTATTTT
TRBJ2-1	once	TRBV6-5	NA	CASSYSPSPQGHEQFF	TGTGCCAGCAGTTACTCGCCATCCCCACAGGGTCATGAGCAGTTCTTC
TRBJ2-7	NA	TRBV7-2	TRBD1	CASSPGGTGGREQYF	TGTGCCAGCAGCCCCGGGGGGACAGGGGGGCGCGAGCAGTACTTC